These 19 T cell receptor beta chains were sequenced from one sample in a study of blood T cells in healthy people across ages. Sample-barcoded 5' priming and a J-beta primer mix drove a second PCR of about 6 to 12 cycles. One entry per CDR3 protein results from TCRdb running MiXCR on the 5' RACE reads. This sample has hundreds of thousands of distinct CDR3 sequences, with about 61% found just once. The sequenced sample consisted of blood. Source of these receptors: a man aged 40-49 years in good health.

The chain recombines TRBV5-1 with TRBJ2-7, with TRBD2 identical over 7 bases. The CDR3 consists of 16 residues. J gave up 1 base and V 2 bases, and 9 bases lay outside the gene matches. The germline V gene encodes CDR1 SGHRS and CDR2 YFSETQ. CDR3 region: CASSFGLGSVSYEQYF. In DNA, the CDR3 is TGCGCCAGCAGCTTCGGACTAGGTTCGGTGTCCTACGAGCAGTACTTC.

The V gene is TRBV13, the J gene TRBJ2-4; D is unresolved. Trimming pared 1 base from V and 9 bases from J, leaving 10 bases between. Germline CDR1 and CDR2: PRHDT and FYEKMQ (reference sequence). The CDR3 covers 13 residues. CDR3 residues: CASSLDPSPIQYF. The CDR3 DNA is TGTGCCAGCAGCTTAGATCCCAGTCCCATTCAGTACTTC.

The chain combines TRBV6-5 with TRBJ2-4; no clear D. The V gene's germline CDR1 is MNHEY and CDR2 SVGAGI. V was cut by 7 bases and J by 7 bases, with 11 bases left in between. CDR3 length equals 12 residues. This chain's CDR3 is CASNSPSNIQYF. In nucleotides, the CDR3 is TGTGCCAGCAACTCTCCTTCGAACATTCAGTACTTC.

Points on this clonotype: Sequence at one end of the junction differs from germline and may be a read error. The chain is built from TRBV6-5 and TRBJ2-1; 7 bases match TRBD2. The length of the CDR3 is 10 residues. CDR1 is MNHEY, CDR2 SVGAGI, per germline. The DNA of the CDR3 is TGTACCAGCTGGGGGGGTGAGCAGTTCTTC. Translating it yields CTSWGGEQFF.

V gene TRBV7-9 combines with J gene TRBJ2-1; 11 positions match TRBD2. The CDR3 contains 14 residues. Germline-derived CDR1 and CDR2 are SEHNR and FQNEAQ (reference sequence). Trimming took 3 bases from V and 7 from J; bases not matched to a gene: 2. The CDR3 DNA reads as TGTGCCAGCAGCTTTACTAGCGGGAGAAATGAGCAGTTCTTC. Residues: CASSFTSGRNEQFF.

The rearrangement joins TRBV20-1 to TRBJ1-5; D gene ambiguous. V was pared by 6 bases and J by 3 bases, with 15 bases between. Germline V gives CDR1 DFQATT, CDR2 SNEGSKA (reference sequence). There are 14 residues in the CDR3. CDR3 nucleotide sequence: TGCAGTGCAACCCGGGCTTATAACAATCAGCCCCAGCATTTT. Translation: CSATRAYNNQPQHF.

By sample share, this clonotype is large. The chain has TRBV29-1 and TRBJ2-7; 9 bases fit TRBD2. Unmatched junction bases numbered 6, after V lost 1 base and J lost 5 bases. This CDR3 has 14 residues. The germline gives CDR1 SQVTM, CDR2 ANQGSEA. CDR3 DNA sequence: TGCAGCGTTGAAGTGGCGGGAGGGGGTGACGAGCAGTACTTC. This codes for CSVEVAGGGDEQYF.

Here the CDR3 DNA reads TGTGCCAGCAGTTTAGCAGGGGGATCCTATGAGCAGTTCTTC. The encoded protein is CASSLAGGSYEQFF. The chain employs TRBV27 and TRBJ2-1; 7 nucleotides align to TRBD1. Trimming at V came to 2 bases and at J to 8 bases, leaving 6 bases not matched to a gene. Germline V CDR1 and CDR2: MNHEY, SMNVEV (reference sequence). There are 14 residues in the CDR3.

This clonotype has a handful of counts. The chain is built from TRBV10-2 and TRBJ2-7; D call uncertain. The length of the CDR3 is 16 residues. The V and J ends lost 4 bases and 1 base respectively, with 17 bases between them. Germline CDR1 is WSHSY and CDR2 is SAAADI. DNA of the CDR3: TGCGCCAGCAGTGGACCCTCTGGGGTGAAGTCCTACGAGCAGTACTTC. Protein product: CASSGPSGVKSYEQYF.

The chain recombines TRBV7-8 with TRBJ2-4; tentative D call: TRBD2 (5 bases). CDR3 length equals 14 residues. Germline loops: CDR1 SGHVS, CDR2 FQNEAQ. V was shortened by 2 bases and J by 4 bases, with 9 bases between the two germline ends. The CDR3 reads CASSLRGRKNIQYF. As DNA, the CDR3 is TGTGCCAGCAGCTTAAGAGGGAGAAAAAACATTCAGTACTTC. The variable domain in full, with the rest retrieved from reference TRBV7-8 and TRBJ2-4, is GAGVSQSPRYKVAKRGQDVALRCDPISGHVSLFWYQQALGQGPEFLTYFQNEAQLDKSGLPSDRFFAERPEGSVSTLKIQRTQQEDSAVYLCASSLRGRKNIQYFGAGTRLSVL.

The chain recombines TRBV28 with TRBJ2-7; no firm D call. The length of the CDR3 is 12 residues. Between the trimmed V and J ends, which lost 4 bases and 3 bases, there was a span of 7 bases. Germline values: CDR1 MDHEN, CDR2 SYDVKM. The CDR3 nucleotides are TGTGCCAGCAGTTATGGGGTCTACGAGCAGTACTTC. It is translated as CASSYGVYEQYF.

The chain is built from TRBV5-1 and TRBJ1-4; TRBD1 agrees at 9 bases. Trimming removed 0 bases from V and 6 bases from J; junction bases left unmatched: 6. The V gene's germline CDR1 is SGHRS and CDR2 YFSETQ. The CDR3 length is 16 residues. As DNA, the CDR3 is TGCGCCAGCAGCTTGGGGGACAGGGTCGGAGATGAAAAACTGTTTTTT. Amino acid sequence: CASSLGDRVGDEKLFF.

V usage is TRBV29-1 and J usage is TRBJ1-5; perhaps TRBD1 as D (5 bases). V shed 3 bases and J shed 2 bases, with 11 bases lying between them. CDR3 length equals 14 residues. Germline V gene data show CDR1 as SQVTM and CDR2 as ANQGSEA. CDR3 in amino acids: CSVDGGDGNQPQHF. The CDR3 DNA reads TGCAGCGTTGACGGAGGGGATGGCAATCAGCCCCAGCATTTT.

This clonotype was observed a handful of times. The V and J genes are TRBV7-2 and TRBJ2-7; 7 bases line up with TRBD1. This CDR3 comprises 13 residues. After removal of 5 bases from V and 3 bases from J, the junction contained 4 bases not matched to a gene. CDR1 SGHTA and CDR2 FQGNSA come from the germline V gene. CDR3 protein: CASSGGQLYEQYF. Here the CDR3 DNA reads TGTGCCAGCAGCGGGGGACAGCTCTACGAGCAGTACTTC.

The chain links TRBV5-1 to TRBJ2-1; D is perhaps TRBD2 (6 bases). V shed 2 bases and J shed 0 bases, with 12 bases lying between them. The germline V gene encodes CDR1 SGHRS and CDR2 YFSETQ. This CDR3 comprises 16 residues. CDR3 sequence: CASSFGGASSYNEQFF. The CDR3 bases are TGCGCCAGCAGCTTTGGCGGGGCCAGCTCCTACAATGAGCAGTTCTTC.

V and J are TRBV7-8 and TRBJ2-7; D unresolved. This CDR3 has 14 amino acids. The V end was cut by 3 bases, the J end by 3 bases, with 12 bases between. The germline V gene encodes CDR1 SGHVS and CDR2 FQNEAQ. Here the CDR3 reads CASSLKGSLYEQYF. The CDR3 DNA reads TGTGCCAGCAGCTTGAAGGGATCCCTCTACGAGCAGTACTTC.

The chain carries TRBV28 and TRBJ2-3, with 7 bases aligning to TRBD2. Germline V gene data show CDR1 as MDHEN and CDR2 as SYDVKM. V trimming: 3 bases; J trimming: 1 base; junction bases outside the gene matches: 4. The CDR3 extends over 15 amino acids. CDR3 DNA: TGTGCCAGCAGTTTGAGCGGGACCGGCACAGATACGCAGTATTTT. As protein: CASSLSGTGTDTQYF.

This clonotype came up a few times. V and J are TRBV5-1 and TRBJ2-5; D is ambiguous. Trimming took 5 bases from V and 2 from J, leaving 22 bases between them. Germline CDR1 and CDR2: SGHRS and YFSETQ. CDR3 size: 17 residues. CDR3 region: CASSRFAQQPPQETQYF. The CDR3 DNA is TGCGCCAGCAGTCGTTTTGCGCAACAGCCGCCTCAAGAGACCCAGTACTTC.

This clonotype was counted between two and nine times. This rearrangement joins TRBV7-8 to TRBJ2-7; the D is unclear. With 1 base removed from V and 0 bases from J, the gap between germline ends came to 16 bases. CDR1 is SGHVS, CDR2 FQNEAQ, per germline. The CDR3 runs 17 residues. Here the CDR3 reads CASSLVENGRSSYEQYF. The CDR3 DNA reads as TGTGCCAGCAGCTTAGTAGAAAACGGCCGGAGCTCCTACGAGCAGTACTTC. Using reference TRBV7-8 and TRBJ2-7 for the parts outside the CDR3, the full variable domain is GAGVSQSPRYKVAKRGQDVALRCDPISGHVSLFWYQQALGQGPEFLTYFQNEAQLDKSGLPSDRFFAERPEGSVSTLKIQRTQQEDSAVYLCASSLVENGRSSYEQYFGPGTRLTVT.